This T cell receptor beta chain was sequenced in a study of cytomegalovirus exposure and HLA in healthy donors. Overall study findings and caveats: In a later analysis, several top co-occurrence clusters appeared linked to parvovirus B19, influenza, CMV and Epstein-Barr virus.

As for the donors, each was a healthy bone marrow donor. V was trimmed by 4 bases and J by 3 bases, leaving 11 bases between them. Germline V CDR1 and CDR2: SGHRS, YFSETQ. The CDR3 totals 13 residues. Vbeta (60) and Jbeta (13) primers were used in the PCR. Produced via immunoSEQ multiplex PCR; TCRdb's table is partial and in-frame only. The table has 150,000 to 200,000 clones, roughly four fifths seen once. Comments on this clone: Its antigen remains unknown.

The sequence was collected from a man aged 45 to 65 in good health and CMV-seronegative. The genes are TRBV5-1 and TRBJ2-7, with D tentatively TRBD1 (6 bases). The material sequenced was PBMCs. CDR3 in amino acids: CASSPGQIYEQYF. The CDR3 bases are TGCGCCAGCAGCCCCGGACAGATCTACGAGCAGTACTTC. The full variable domain, in which reference TRBV5-1 and TRBJ2-7 provide the parts outside the CDR3, is KAGVTQTPRYLIKTRGQQVTLSCSPISGHRSVSWYQQTPGQGLQFLFEYFSETQRNKGNFPGRFSGRQFSNSRSEMNVSTLELGDSALYLCASSPGQIYEQYFGPGTRLTVT.